This T cell receptor (beta chain) is from a study of blood T cells in healthy people across ages. The length of the CDR3 is 15 residues. Germline CDR1 and CDR2: MNHEY and SVGAGI. The ends lost 2 bases at V and 5 bases at J; junction bases unmatched: 3. Findings and caveats of the study: Donors of long life had a larger count of naive CD4+ cells and greater diversity than aged donors. Those diversity estimates obtained from one million T cells were thought to be underestimates. Strong correlation linked observed beta diversity and percent naive T cells. Expanded clonotype shifts may have been confounded, as the donors had an unknown CMV status.

Primers used in a second PCR of roughly 6 to 11 cycles were a sample-barcoded 5' primer and a J-beta primer mix. TCRdb itself ran the 5' RACE reads through MiXCR, one entry per CDR3 protein. The sample shows hundreds of thousands of distinct CDR3 sequences, more than 20% of them seen only once. This clonotype showed up just a few times. As yet, its antigen is unknown. The genes are TRBV6-5 and TRBJ1-1, with TRBD1 matching over 12 bases. This receptor was obtained from a man in his sixties or seventies in good health. Sequences were obtained from blood. CDR3 region: CASSYGDRGQTEAFF. CDR3 sequence (DNA): TGTGCCAGCAGTTACGGGGACAGGGGGCAGACTGAAGCTTTCTTT.